This is a list of T cell receptor beta chains from one sample in a study of blood T cell repertoires in COVID-19. The table came from immunoSEQ multiplex PCR; TCRdb's copy has only in-frame clones and leaves some out. Found here are 61,000 or so clones, about nine tenths of them singletons; the top ten hold 20% to 25%. Input material: peripheral blood. The receptors come from a woman aged 50 to 65 with active or convalescent COVID-19. Each CDR3 is given with its conserved first and last residue. A D gene is named only where the DNA matches it firmly. Clone size is not always given. Where it is, it says once, few, many or a class for expanded clones.

V	D	J	size	CDR3	DNA
TRBV5-1	TRBD2	TRBJ2-5	once	CATSSGRPQETQYF	TGCGCCACCTCTAGCGGGAGACCCCAAGAGACCCAGTACTTC
TRBV30	.	TRBJ2-3	.	CAWSVRRHAGDTQYF	TGTGCCTGGAGTGTCAGAAGGCATGCGGGTGATACGCAGTATTTT
TRBV11-2	.	TRBJ2-1	.	CASSPLSDEQFF	TGTGCCAGCAGCCCCCTTAGCGATGAGCAGTTCTTC
TRBV19	TRBD1	TRBJ1-2	few	CASSLGQGYGYTF	TGTGCCAGTAGCCTGGGACAGGGCTATGGCTACACCTTC
TRBV4-2	.	TRBJ2-2	.	CASSQEQTSSTGELFF	TGTGCCAGCAGCCAGGAACAAACTAGCTCCACCGGGGAGCTGTTTTTT
TRBV9	.	TRBJ2-3	.	CASSVIATDTQYF	TGTGCCAGCAGCGTAATAGCGACAGATACGCAGTATTTT
TRBV5-4	TRBD2	TRBJ2-4	.	CACGLQGAGVGNIQYF	TGTGCCTGCGGCCTGCAGGGAGCGGGAGTAGGAAACATTCAGTACTTC
TRBV30	.	TRBJ1-4	.	CAWSTQGSSNEKLFF	TGTGCCTGGAGTACACAGGGTTCGTCTAATGAAAAACTGTTTTTT
TRBV19	TRBD1	TRBJ1-2	.	CASSIPGQGAGYGYTF	TGTGCCAGTAGTATCCCAGGACAGGGGGCGGGCTATGGCTACACCTTC
TRBV6-1	TRBD1	TRBJ1-3	.	CASSEAGQGGNTIYF	TGTGCCAGCAGTGAAGCGGGACAGGGGGGAAACACCATATATTTT
TRBV19	TRBD1	TRBJ1-2	.	CASSSSGQASNYGYTF	TGTGCCAGTAGTTCCTCGGGACAGGCATCTAACTATGGCTACACCTTC
TRBV15	.	TRBJ1-1	.	CATSRGRVTEAFF	TGTGCCACCAGCAGAGGTCGGGTCACTGAAGCTTTCTTT
TRBV3-1/TRBV3-2	TRBD2	TRBJ2-2	.	CASSLGLAGGIGAGELFF	TGTGCCAGCAGCCTCGGACTAGCGGGAGGGATTGGAGCCGGGGAGCTGTTTTTT
TRBV10-3	TRBD1	TRBJ1-2	.	CAISPGTGSDGYTF	TGTGCCATCAGTCCCGGGACAGGGTCGGATGGCTACACCTTC
TRBV18	TRBD1	TRBJ2-3	once	CASSIRTGNTDTQYF	TGTGCCAGCTCAATCCGGACAGGGAACACAGATACGCAGTATTTT
TRBV24-1	TRBD1	TRBJ1-5	.	CATSDPGTGTWGNQPQHF	TGTGCCACCAGTGACCCCGGGACAGGAACATGGGGCAATCAGCCCCAGCATTTT
TRBV20-1	TRBD2	TRBJ2-7	.	CSASVTSGSSYEQYF	TGCAGTGCTAGTGTGACTAGCGGGAGCTCCTACGAGCAGTACTTC
TRBV6-1	TRBD2	TRBJ2-7	.	CASSEGTSGSYEQYF	TGTGCCAGCAGTGAGGGGACTAGCGGGAGCTACGAGCAGTACTTC
TRBV4-1	.	TRBJ1-1	.	CASSSLGQNTEAFF	TGCGCCAGCAGCTCGTTGGGACAGAACACTGAAGCTTTCTTT
TRBV15	.	TRBJ1-2	.	CATSRDDSYGYTF	TGTGCCACCAGCAGAGATGACAGCTATGGCTACACCTTC
TRBV6-1	.	TRBJ1-2	.	CASSEDVIVTGYNYGYTF	TGTGCCAGCAGTGAAGACGTTATAGTTACAGGCTATAACTATGGCTACACCTTC
TRBV11-2	.	TRBJ2-3	.	CASSLEVTSSPDTQYF	TGTGCCAGCAGCTTAGAGGTCACTAGCTCCCCAGATACGCAGTATTTT
TRBV4-2	TRBD1	TRBJ1-4	.	CASSQDGTGGEKLFF	TGTGCCAGCAGCCAAGACGGGACAGGGGGTGAAAAACTGTTTTTT
TRBV2	.	TRBJ1-2	.	CASSLGELGYTF	TGTGCCAGCAGCCTAGGGGAACTTGGCTACACCTTC
TRBV5-6	TRBD1	TRBJ2-2	.	CASSKGALGTGELFF	TGTGCCAGCAGCAAGGGGGCCCTGGGGACCGGGGAGCTGTTTTTT
TRBV4-1	.	TRBJ1-5	.	CASSQGPSAGQNQPQHF	TGCGCCAGCAGCCAAGGGCCTTCGGCAGGGCAAAATCAGCCCCAGCATTTT
TRBV19	.	TRBJ2-1	few	CASSIEISYEQFF	TGTGCCAGTAGTATCGAGATTTCCTATGAGCAGTTCTTC
TRBV27	.	TRBJ1-5	medium-sized	CASSPGQQNQPQHF	TGTGCCAGCAGCCCTGGACAGCAAAATCAGCCCCAGCATTTT
TRBV3-1/TRBV3-2	.	TRBJ1-2	.	CASSQDGQPVGGYTF	TGTGCCAGCAGCCAAGATGGGCAGCCGGTTGGAGGCTACACCTTC
TRBV12-3/TRBV12-4	.	TRBJ2-7	.	CASSTGYEQYF	TGTGCCAGCAGTACAGGGTACGAGCAGTACTTC
TRBV7-9	TRBD1	TRBJ2-7	.	CASVTGGQGFHEQYF	TGTGCCAGCGTCACAGGTGGACAGGGGTTCCACGAGCAGTACTTC
TRBV18	.	TRBJ2-2	.	CASSRGHLNTGELFF	TGTGCCAGCTCACGGGGACACTTGAACACCGGGGAGCTGTTTTTT
TRBV30	TRBD1	TRBJ1-2	once	CAWSVNRGRVGYTF	TGTGCCTGGAGTGTAAACAGGGGGCGCGTTGGCTACACCTTC
TRBV3-1/TRBV3-2	TRBD1	TRBJ1-1	few	CASSRIGQVTYTEAFF	TGTGCCAGCAGCCGAATAGGACAGGTCACCTACACTGAAGCTTTCTTT
TRBV7-9	.	TRBJ1-3	.	CASSSDLRVSGNTIYF	TGTGCCAGCAGCTCAGATCTCAGGGTATCTGGAAACACCATATATTTT